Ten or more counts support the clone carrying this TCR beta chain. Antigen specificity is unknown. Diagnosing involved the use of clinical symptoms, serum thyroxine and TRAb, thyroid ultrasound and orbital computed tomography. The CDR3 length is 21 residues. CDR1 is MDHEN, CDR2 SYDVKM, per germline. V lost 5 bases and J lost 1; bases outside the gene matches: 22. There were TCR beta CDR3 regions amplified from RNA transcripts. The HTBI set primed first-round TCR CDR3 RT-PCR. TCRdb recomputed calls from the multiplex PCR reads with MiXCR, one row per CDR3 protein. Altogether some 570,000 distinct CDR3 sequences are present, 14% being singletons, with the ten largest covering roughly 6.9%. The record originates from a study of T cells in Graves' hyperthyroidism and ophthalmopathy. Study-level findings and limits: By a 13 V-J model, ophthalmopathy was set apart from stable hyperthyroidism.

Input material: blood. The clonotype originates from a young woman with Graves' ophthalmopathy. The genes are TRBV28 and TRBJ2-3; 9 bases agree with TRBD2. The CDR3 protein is CASSPRPLWLAGLARTDTQYF. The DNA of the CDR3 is TGTGCCAGCAGTCCACGCCCCCTTTGGCTAGCGGGACTGGCACGCACAGATACGCAGTATTTT.